This T cell receptor (beta chain) was retrieved from a study of blood T cell repertoires in COVID-19. This clone occurred a few times. There are 12 residues in the CDR3. Germline CDR1 reads LGHDT; CDR2 reads YNNKEL (reference sequence). Trimming took off 4 bases at V and 7 bases at J, with 10 bases between the two ends. TCRdb keeps only in-frame clones here, not all; method: immunoSEQ multiplex PCR. This table holds some 150,000 clones, about 88% found once. The V and J genes are TRBV3-1 (or the pseudogene TRBV3-2) and TRBJ1-2; D might be TRBD1 (6 bases). The sample taken for sequencing was peripheral blood. The sequence was collected from a woman of 80 years or more in a cohort sampled during active or convalescent COVID-19. The DNA for the CDR3 is TGTGCCAGCAGCCTCGGACAGCCTGGCTACACCTTC. Its translation: CASSLGQPGYTF.